A single sample gave rise to the 17 T cell receptor beta chains below, sequenced in a study of OX40 agonist ivuxolimab in advanced cancers. TCRdb keeps only in-frame clones here, not all; method: immunoSEQ multiplex PCR. The sample contains more than 70,000 clones, 93% of which appear only once. Sequenced material: CD4+ or CD8+ T cells sorted from blood, taken in a trial of the OX40 agonist ivuxolimab. All receptors come from an adult with an advanced solid tumor such as melanoma, head and neck, liver or kidney cancer.

The V and J genes are TRBV4-1 and TRBJ2-1, with 10 positions matching TRBD1. V was pared by 1 base and J by 9 bases, with 6 bases of the junction left unmatched. This CDR3 region has 15 residues. In germline, CDR1 is MGHRA, CDR2 YSYEKL. The CDR3 spells CASSQAGQGGTEQFF. For the CDR3, the DNA is TGCGCCAGCAGCCAAGCCGGACAGGGGGGTACTGAGCAGTTCTTC.

This clone was observed a single time. This chain uses TRBV7-9 with TRBJ2-7, with D perhaps TRBD1 (6 bases). The CDR3 sequence is 14 residues long. Trimming pared 3 bases from V and 5 bases from J, leaving 14 bases between. Germline assignment: CDR1 SEHNR and CDR2 FQNEAQ (reference sequence). The CDR3 loop reads CASSFDRTLDEQYF. In DNA, the CDR3 is TGTGCCAGCAGCTTCGACAGGACATTGGACGAGCAGTACTTC.

The table lists this clone with a few counts. The V and J genes are TRBV2 and TRBJ1-1, with no clear D. CDR1 SNHLY and CDR2 FYNNEI come from the germline V gene. The V gene lost 8 bases and the J gene lost 1 base, with 8 bases spanning the gap. This CDR3 region has 12 residues. The CDR3 bases are TGTGCCAGCCACGACCAGAACACTGAAGCTTTCTTT. Amino acid sequence: CASHDQNTEAFF.

The chain joins TRBV10-2 to TRBJ2-2; 10 bases map to TRBD2. The CDR3 covers 14 residues. The V gene's germline CDR1 is WSHSY and CDR2 SAAADI. V lost 10 bases to trimming and J lost 6 bases; unmatched junction nucleotides: 8. This CDR3 reads CATRLAGVSGELFF. CDR3 bases: TGCGCCACCCGCCTAGCGGGGGTCTCCGGGGAGCTGTTTTTT.

The V and J genes are TRBV7-2 and TRBJ2-7, with D maybe TRBD1 (5 bases). This CDR3 contains 11 residues. The V gene's germline CDR1 is SGHTA and CDR2 FQGNSA. The germline V and J ends were trimmed by 3 bases and 6 bases, with 6 bases remaining between them. The CDR3: CASSLGREQYF. Here the CDR3 DNA reads TGTGCCAGCAGCTTGGGGCGCGAGCAGTACTTC. The full variable domain, completed using reference TRBV7-2 and TRBJ2-7, is GAGVSQSPSNKVTEKGKDVELRCDPISGHTALYWYRQSLGQGLEFLIYFQGNSAPDKSGLPSDRFSAERTGGSVSTLTIQRTQQEDSAVYLCASSLGREQYFGPGTRLTVT.

J is TRBJ2-1 and V is TRBV27; no clear D gene. Trimming took 4 bases from V and 8 from J, leaving 6 bases between them. The CDR3 covers 11 residues. The V gene's germline CDR1 is MNHEY and CDR2 SMNVEV (reference sequence). This CDR3 reads CASSSGYEQFF. The CDR3, as DNA: TGTGCCAGCAGTTCCGGCTATGAGCAGTTCTTC.

This clone was seen only once. Other DNA sequences from this sample encode an identical CDR3 as well. This CDR3 is CASSQTGPANSPLHF. The CDR3 DNA sequence: TGTGCCAGCAGCCAGACAGGCCCCGCCAATTCACCCCTCCACTTT. The genes are TRBV7-9 and TRBJ1-6; maybe TRBD1 (6 bases). V shed 5 bases and J shed 7 bases, with 15 bases lying between them. In germline, CDR1 is SEHNR, CDR2 FQNEAQ (reference sequence). The CDR3 length is 15 residues.

This clone was found once. V usage is TRBV19 and J usage is TRBJ2-1, with 8 bases matching TRBD1. V was pared by 3 bases and J by 5 bases, with 3 bases of the junction left unmatched. CDR3 length: 14 amino acids. Germline values: CDR1 LNHDA, CDR2 SQIVND (reference sequence). CDR3: CASSIPTGDNEQFF. The CDR3 region has the DNA TGTGCCAGTAGTATCCCGACAGGGGACAATGAGCAGTTCTTC.

J is TRBJ2-1 and V is TRBV4-3; 15 bases align to TRBD2. With V trimmed by 4 bases and J by 6 bases, 4 bases remained unmatched. Per the germline V gene, CDR1 is LGHNA and CDR2 is YSLEER. This CDR3 contains 16 residues. The CDR3 region has the DNA TGCGCCAGCAGCCCGGGACTAGCGGGAGGCCCCAATGAGCAGTTCTTC. Translation: CASSPGLAGGPNEQFF.

This clone appeared once. The genes are TRBV4-1 and TRBJ1-1, with a weak D call TRBD1 (6 bases). Germline lookup yields CDR1 MGHRA and CDR2 YSYEKL. Trimming removed 2 bases at V and 1 base at J, with 11 bases between. The CDR3 is 15 amino acids. The CDR3 spells CASSQPTGGNTEAFF. In DNA form, the CDR3 reads TGCGCCAGCAGCCAACCGACAGGAGGGAACACTGAAGCTTTCTTT.

This clone is a singleton in its sample. The chain joins TRBV15 to TRBJ2-2; D is ambiguous. In germline, CDR1 is LNHNV, CDR2 YYDKDF (reference sequence). V was pared by 6 bases and J by 0 bases, with 17 bases between. CDR3 length: 17 residues. The CDR3 region is CATSYSQLSTNTGELFF. The CDR3 bases are TGTGCCACCAGTTATTCACAGCTATCTACGAACACCGGGGAGCTGTTTTTT.

V is TRBV28 and J is TRBJ2-1; 8 bases map to TRBD2. The CDR3 consists of 13 residues. CDR1 MDHEN and CDR2 SYDVKM come from the germline V gene. The DNA of the CDR3 is TGTGCTAGCGGGGTAAGCTCCTACAATGAGCAGTTCTTC. As protein: CASGVSSYNEQFF.

A few counts support this clone. The chain carries TRBV27 and TRBJ1-5, with D hard to call. CDR3 length: 12 residues. Trimming shortened V by 3 bases and J by 2 bases, and 2 bases separated the two germline ends. The germline V gene has CDR1 MNHEY and CDR2 SMNVEV (reference sequence). CDR3: CASSFGNQPQHF. The CDR3, as DNA: TGTGCCAGCAGTTTCGGCAATCAGCCCCAGCATTTT.

The chain employs TRBV5-1 and TRBJ2-2; tentatively, D is TRBD2 (7 bases). CDR1 is SGHRS, CDR2 YFSETQ, per germline. Trimming stripped 4 bases from V and 3 bases from J, with 16 bases between. The CDR3 length is 16 residues. CDR3 sequence: CASSLSGGGDTGELFF. CDR3 nucleotide sequence: TGCGCCAGCAGCCTCTCCGGCGGGGGCGACACCGGGGAGCTGTTTTTT.

The V and J genes are TRBV7-9 and TRBJ2-1; the D is unclear. V lost 5 bases to trimming and J lost 5 bases, with 13 bases between them. This CDR3 has 14 residues. Germline CDR1 SEHNR, CDR2 FQNEAQ (reference sequence). CDR3 residues: CASSPTALNNEQFF. The CDR3 nucleotides read TGTGCCAGCAGCCCCACCGCCTTGAACAATGAGCAGTTCTTC.

This sequence joins TRBV11-2 and TRBJ2-3, with D uncertain. Germline CDR1 is SGHAT and CDR2 is FQNNGV. Trimming stripped 1 base from V and 4 bases from J, with 6 bases between. This CDR3 is built from 13 residues. The CDR3, as DNA: TGTGCCAGCAGCTTAGGGGTACCAGATACGCAGTATTTT. Translation: CASSLGVPDTQYF.

The chain joins TRBV5-6 to TRBJ1-2; the match to TRBD1 covers 9 bases. Germline V gene data show CDR1 as SGHDT and CDR2 as YYEEEE. The CDR3 has 14 amino acids. V dropped 5 bases and J dropped 4; count of bases not matched to a gene: 6. CDR3 coding DNA: TGTGCCAGCAGTTCTACAGGGGGCGGCTATGGCTACACCTTC. Amino acids: CASSSTGGGYGYTF.